Below are 6 T cell receptor beta chains sequenced from a single sample in a study of post-analysis software for immune sequencing data (dated by TCRdb to 2013 to 2016). What the authors observed across the whole study: Patients showed significantly higher frequencies than controls for a handful of TRBV segments, among them TRBV5-6, TRBV5-1 and TRBV20-1.

No antigen has been identified for these receptors. Receptor libraries were prepared by PCR. The sample was run on an Illumina HiSeq 2500. Unique molecular identifiers were incorporated into TCR beta cDNA libraries to reduce PCR and sequencing biases. TCRdb redid the processing of the public reads, applying fastp at Q25 and MiXCR, and retained in-frame beta chains. All rows with the same CDR3 protein become a single entry with the most common DNA and genes. This sample is represented by some 800,000 distinct CDR3 sequences; about half of them were singletons. Around 4.7% of the sample comes from the top ten. The sample was blood. The receptors derive from a girl aged 10-17 years with multiple sclerosis.

The rearrangement joins TRBV28 to TRBJ1-6, with D maybe TRBD1 (5 bases). There are 13 residues in the CDR3. From germline, CDR1 is MDHEN and CDR2 SYDVKM. Trimming shortened V by 6 bases and J by 5 bases, and 8 bases separated the two germline ends. DNA of the CDR3: TGTGCCAGCAGGACAGATAATAATTCACCCCTCCACTTT. It yields the protein CASRTDNNSPLHF.

CDR3 protein: CASSLDTGQRGTEAFF. The CDR3, as DNA: TGTGCCAGCAGCTTGGATACGGGACAGAGAGGGACTGAAGCTTTCTTT. The V call is TRBV5-5, the J call TRBJ1-1, with 7 bases fitting TRBD1. Germline V gives CDR1 SGHKS, CDR2 YYEKEE (reference sequence). The length of the CDR3 is 16 residues. V trimming: 0 bases; J trimming: 5 bases; junction bases outside the gene matches: 10.

V gene TRBV29-1 combines with J gene TRBJ2-5; TRBD2 might be the D (6 bases). The CDR3 consists of 15 residues. Germline V gives CDR1 SQVTM, CDR2 ANQGSEA. The V and J ends lost 0 bases and 1 base respectively, with 12 bases between them. The CDR3 DNA is TGCAGCGTTGAAGACTGGGACTCTTTCCAAGAGACCCAGTACTTC. Translating gives CSVEDWDSFQETQYF.

The rearrangement links TRBV28 to TRBJ2-2; D remains ambiguous. Germline CDR1 and CDR2: MDHEN and SYDVKM. CDR3 size: 14 residues. Trimming cost V 6 bases and J 2 bases, with 10 bases left between them. The CDR3 bases are TGTGCCAGCAGGCAGGAGTTCAACACCGGGGAGCTGTTTTTT. As protein: CASRQEFNTGELFF.

V and J are TRBV5-1 and TRBJ2-7; maybe TRBD1 (6 bases). Germline V CDR1 and CDR2: SGHRS, YFSETQ. Between the trimmed V and J ends, which lost 0 bases and 3 bases, there was a span of 25 bases. This CDR3 comprises 19 residues. The CDR3 DNA sequence: TGCGCCAGCAGCTTGGCCAAAGGAGCTCGTGAGGACAGAAACTACGAGCAGTACTTC. The encoded protein is CASSLAKGAREDRNYEQYF. The full variable domain, its missing parts supplied by reference TRBV5-1 and TRBJ2-7, is KAGVTQTPRYLIKTRGQQVTLSCSPISGHRSVSWYQQTPGQGLQFLFEYFSETQRNKGNFPGRFSGRQFSNSRSEMNVSTLELGDSALYLCASSLAKGAREDRNYEQYFGPGTRLTVT.

This rearrangement joins TRBV13 to TRBJ2-2; D may match TRBD1 or TRBD2 (5 bases each). The CDR3 has 16 residues. The V end was cut by 4 bases, the J end by 0 bases, with 12 bases between. Germline V lookup: CDR1 PRHDT, CDR2 FYEKMQ (reference sequence). CDR3 sequence: CASSSRDRTNTGELFF. The DNA of the CDR3 is TGTGCCAGCAGCTCCCGGGACCGCACGAACACCGGGGAGCTGTTTTTT.